The next 19 T cell receptor beta chains were all read from a single sample in a study of radiotherapy plus CTLA-4 blockade in lung cancer. The data were produced by immunoSEQ multiplex PCR, yet TCRdb's version contains in-frame clones alone and is incomplete. The profile shows about 80,000 clones, 78% of them singletons. The material sequenced was peripheral blood, taken from a patient treated with radiotherapy plus ipilimumab. The receptors were gathered from a human donor with non-small cell lung cancer whose response to radiotherapy plus ipilimumab could not be evaluated. Some clones in this sample may be carry-over from other donors' samples.

This clone came up once. The chain uses TRBV6-1 and TRBJ1-6, with D possibly being TRBD1 (6 bases). Trimming pared 6 bases from V and 7 bases from J, leaving 10 bases between. The CDR3 is 13 amino acids. CDR1 is MNHNS and CDR2 is SASEGT in the germline V gene. The CDR3 region has the DNA TGTGCCAGCAGGGACAGCCGGAATTCACCCCTCCACTTT. Encoded protein: CASRDSRNSPLHF.

The V gene is TRBV28, the J gene TRBJ2-6; 7 bases map to TRBD1. Germline assignment: CDR1 MDHEN and CDR2 SYDVKM. V shed 7 bases and J 4 bases; nucleotides not matched to a gene: 10. The CDR3 totals 16 residues. CDR3 amino acids: CASIKQRGRGANVLTF. The CDR3, as DNA: TGTGCCAGCATCAAACAGAGGGGGCGGGGGGCCAACGTCCTGACTTTC.

This clone has more than one count but fewer than ten. This chain links TRBV27 with TRBJ1-5; unclear D gene. This CDR3 has 13 residues. Germline V gives CDR1 MNHEY, CDR2 SMNVEV (reference sequence). V lost 3 bases, J lost 9 bases, and 12 bases lay in between. The CDR3 DNA reads as TGTGCCAGCAGTTTGGTCGAGCGACGGCCCCAGCATTTT. This translates into CASSLVERRPQHF.

This clone was observed a few times. This chain joins TRBV7-9 and TRBJ2-5; 11 bases are shared with TRBD2. The CDR3 has 14 residues. The trim removed 2 bases at V and 5 bases at J, leaving 1 base unmatched. Per germline, CDR1 SEHNR and CDR2 FQNEAQ (reference sequence). The CDR3 sequence is CASSLLAGGETQYF. CDR3 DNA: TGTGCCAGCAGCTTACTAGCGGGGGGTGAGACCCAGTACTTC.

The rearrangement links TRBV4-1 to TRBJ2-6; tentatively, D is TRBD2 (5 bases). Trimming took off 0 bases at V and 4 bases at J, with 10 bases between the two ends. The V gene's germline CDR1 is MGHRA and CDR2 YSYEKL. The CDR3 spans 16 residues. The CDR3 protein is CASSQDPGVGANVLTF. CDR3 nucleotide sequence: TGCGCCAGCAGCCAAGACCCCGGGGTCGGGGCCAACGTCCTGACTTTC.

V is TRBV4-1 and J is TRBJ1-4, with TRBD1 matching 8 bases. Germline loops: CDR1 MGHRA, CDR2 YSYEKL. V lost 0 bases to trimming and J lost 7 bases; unmatched junction nucleotides: 4. The CDR3 has 15 residues. As DNA, the CDR3 is TGCGCCAGCAGCCAAGATGCAGGGGGCGGTGAAAAACTGTTTTTT. Protein sequence: CASSQDAGGGEKLFF.

The chain uses TRBV6-5 and TRBJ2-5, with TRBD1 as a possible D gene (5 bases). The CDR3 contains 15 residues. Germline lookup yields CDR1 MNHEY and CDR2 SVGAGI. Trimming stripped 6 bases from V and 2 bases from J, with 16 bases between. In DNA, the CDR3 is TGTGCCAGCAGCTTACAAGGGGCAGCGCAAGAGACCCAGTACTTC. This sequence encodes CASSLQGAAQETQYF.

The chain has TRBV5-4 and TRBJ1-2; a possible D gene is TRBD1 (6 bases). The CDR3 runs 14 residues. Germline CDR1 reads SGHNT; CDR2 reads YYREEE (reference sequence). Trimming took off 0 bases at V and 6 bases at J, with 12 bases between the two ends. CDR3 sequence: CASSLAGVPHGYTF. The CDR3 region has the DNA TGTGCCAGCAGCTTGGCAGGGGTACCCCATGGCTACACCTTC.

The rearrangement links TRBV9 to TRBJ1-4; 8 bases are shared with TRBD1. This CDR3 is 15 amino acids long. V lost 3 bases, J lost 4 bases, and 5 bases stayed unmatched. From germline, CDR1 is SGDLS and CDR2 YYNGEE. The CDR3 nucleotides are TGTGCCAGCAGCGGGGGGGGACAGGTTAATGAAAAACTGTTTTTT. Protein sequence: CASSGGGQVNEKLFF.

The rearrangement uses TRBV4-2 and TRBJ2-5; possible D gene TRBD1, 6 bases. CDR1 LGHNA and CDR2 YNFKEQ come from the germline V gene. CDR3 length equals 17 residues. V lost 4 bases to trimming and J lost 4 bases, with 22 bases between them. The DNA for the CDR3 is TGTGCCAGCAGCCTAGATGCCGGGACATCGAGATTAGAGACCCAGTACTTC. Translating gives CASSLDAGTSRLETQYF.

V and J are TRBV27 and TRBJ1-5; D might be TRBD1 (5 bases). The V gene's germline CDR1 is MNHEY and CDR2 SMNVEV (reference sequence). The CDR3 is 14 amino acids. Trimming pared 1 base from V and 9 bases from J, leaving 13 bases between. Here the CDR3 reads CASSLFPLGRPQHF. CDR3 nucleotide sequence: TGTGCCAGCAGTTTATTTCCTTTGGGGCGGCCCCAGCATTTT.

This chain uses TRBV6-5 with TRBJ1-1; D is uncertain. The germline V and J ends were trimmed by 2 bases and 6 bases, with 4 bases remaining between them. CDR1 is MNHEY and CDR2 is SVGAGI in the germline V gene. The CDR3 extends over 11 amino acids. The CDR3 DNA sequence: TGTGCCAGCAGTTACGGGCCTGAAGCTTTCTTT. Protein product: CASSYGPEAFF.

The gene calls are TRBV28 and TRBJ2-1; 8 nucleotides line up with TRBD2. V lost 7 bases and J lost 4; bases outside the gene matches: 15. The germline CDR1 and CDR2 sequences are MDHEN and SYDVKM. The CDR3 has 17 amino acids. CDR3 sequence reads: CASTPLSGTSRYNEQFF. In DNA form, the CDR3 reads TGTGCCAGCACCCCCCTTTCCGGGACTAGTAGGTACAATGAGCAGTTCTTC.

In its sample, this clone was seen a few times. V and J are TRBV7-6 and TRBJ2-5; 7 nucleotides align to TRBD2. This CDR3 spans 14 amino acids. V dropped 4 bases and J dropped 5; count of bases not matched to a gene: 7. CDR1 is SGHVS and CDR2 is FNYEAQ in the germline V gene. CDR3 sequence: CASSSSTSLETQYF. CDR3 coding DNA: TGTGCCAGCAGCTCGTCGACTAGCCTGGAGACCCAGTACTTC.

This clone was seen more than once but under ten times. The V gene is TRBV6-1, the J gene TRBJ2-3; 8 positions match TRBD1. Germline trimming cut 7 bases from V and 4 bases from J; bases unmatched to any gene: 7. The CDR3 covers 14 residues. Germline loops: CDR1 MNHNS, CDR2 SASEGT. CDR3 bases: TGTGCCAGCACGGCAGGGGGCTCCCCAGATACGCAGTATTTT. This translates into CASTAGGSPDTQYF.

This clone showed up just a few times. V is TRBV7-2 and J is TRBJ2-2, with TRBD2 matching 8 bases. Trimming at V came to 2 bases and at J to 0 bases, leaving 2 bases not matched to a gene. Germline V gene sequence: CDR1 SGHTA, CDR2 FQGNSA. The CDR3 covers 16 residues. The CDR3 DNA follows: TGTGCCAGCAGCTTATTCGGGGGGGCGAACACCGGGGAGCTGTTTTTT. As protein: CASSLFGGANTGELFF.

The chain uses TRBV2 and TRBJ1-6; no reliable D call. The ends were cut back, 8 bases at V and 6 bases at J, with 17 bases in the middle. CDR3 size: 15 residues. Germline V gene data show CDR1 as SNHLY and CDR2 as FYNNEI. CDR3 coding DNA: TGTGCCAGCCAAAAGGCGGGCAAGGGTAATTCACCCCTCCACTTT. This encodes CASQKAGKGNSPLHF.

The CDR3 region is CASSLPRSGRNSPLHF. CDR3 sequence (DNA): TGTGCCAGCAGTTTACCCCGGTCAGGGAGGAATTCACCCCTCCACTTT. The rearrangement joins TRBV6-5 to TRBJ1-6, with D perhaps matching TRBD1 (5 bases). Per the germline V gene, CDR1 is MNHEY and CDR2 is SVGAGI. The CDR3 contains 16 residues. With 4 bases removed from V and 7 bases from J, the gap between germline ends came to 17 bases.

The V call is TRBV6-1, the J call TRBJ1-2, with 7 bases identical to TRBD1. The J segment lost 7 bases and the V segment lost 2 bases, leaving 4 bases of the junction unmatched. This CDR3 contains 13 residues. The V gene's germline CDR1 is MNHNS and CDR2 SASEGT. The CDR3 region is CASSENRGSGYTF. The CDR3 DNA sequence: TGTGCCAGCAGTGAAAACAGGGGTTCTGGCTACACCTTC.